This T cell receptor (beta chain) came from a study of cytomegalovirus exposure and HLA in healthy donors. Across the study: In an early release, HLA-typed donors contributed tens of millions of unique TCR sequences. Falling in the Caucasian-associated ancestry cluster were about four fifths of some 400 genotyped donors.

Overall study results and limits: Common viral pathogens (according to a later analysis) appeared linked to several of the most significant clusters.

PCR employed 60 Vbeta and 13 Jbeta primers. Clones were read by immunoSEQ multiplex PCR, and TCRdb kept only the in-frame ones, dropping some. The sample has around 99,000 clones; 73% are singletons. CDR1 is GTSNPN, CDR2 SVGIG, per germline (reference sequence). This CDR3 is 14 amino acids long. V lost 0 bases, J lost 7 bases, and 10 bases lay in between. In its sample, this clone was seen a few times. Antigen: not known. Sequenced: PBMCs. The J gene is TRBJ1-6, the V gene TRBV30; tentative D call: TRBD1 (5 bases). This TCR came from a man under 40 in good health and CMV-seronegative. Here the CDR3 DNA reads TGTGCCTGGAGTGTCAGGGCCCTAAATTCACCCCTCCACTTT. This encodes CAWSVRALNSPLHF.